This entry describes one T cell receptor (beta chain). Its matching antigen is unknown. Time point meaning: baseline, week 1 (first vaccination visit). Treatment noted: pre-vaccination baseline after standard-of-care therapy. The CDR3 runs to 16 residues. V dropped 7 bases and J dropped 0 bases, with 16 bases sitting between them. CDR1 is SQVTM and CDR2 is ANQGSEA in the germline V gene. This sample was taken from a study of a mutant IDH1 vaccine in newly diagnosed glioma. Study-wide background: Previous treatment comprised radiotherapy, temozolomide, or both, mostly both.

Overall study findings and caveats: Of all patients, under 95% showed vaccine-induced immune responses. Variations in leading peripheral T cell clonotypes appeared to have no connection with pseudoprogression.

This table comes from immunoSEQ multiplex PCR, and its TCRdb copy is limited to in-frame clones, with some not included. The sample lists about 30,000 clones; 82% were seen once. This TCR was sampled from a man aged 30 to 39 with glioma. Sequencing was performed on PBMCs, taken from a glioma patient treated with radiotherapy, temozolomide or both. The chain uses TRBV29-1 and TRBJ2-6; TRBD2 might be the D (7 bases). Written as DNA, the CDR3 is TGCAGCGCTCGGGAGGACAGCCCCTCTGGGGCCAACGTCCTGACTTTC. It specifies CSAREDSPSGANVLTF.